One sample yielded the 30 T cell receptor beta chains listed below, sequenced in a study of T-cell reconstitution after alpha-beta-depleted transplantation in children (dated by TCRdb to about 2016). The label giving this sample's treatment or condition can be read as: allogeneic hematopoietic cell transplantation with graft depleted of TCRalphabeta T cells and CD19 B cells. Libraries were built with PCR. Sequencing was performed on an Illumina HiSeq 2500. Molecular barcoding was employed in the preparation of TCR libraries, with unique molecular identifiers being used to normalize TCRbeta repertoire quantification. The public reads were quality trimmed at Q25 with fastp and then assembled into clones with MiXCR by TCRdb, keeping productive beta chains. CDR3 protein duplicates are merged, each entry listing the most common genes and DNA. Counted in this sample were fewer than 700,000 distinct CDR3 sequences; over 10% of them appeared once. Roughly 2.3% of the sample is taken by the ten largest.

The sample in question was PBMCs, mostly from graft donor cells, obtained 360 days after TCRalphabeta/CD19-depleted stem cell transplant. These TCRs come from a male patient between 10 and 17 years old who had a stem cell transplant for acute myeloid leukemia, so the T cells may come from the graft donor.

This clonotype was detected a few times. The chain combines TRBV6-2 or TRBV6-3 with TRBJ2-1, with TRBD1 identical over 7 bases. The CDR3 consists of 15 residues. CDR1 and CDR2 (germline): MNHEY, SVGEGT. V dropped 7 bases and J dropped 2; count of bases not matched to a gene: 8. DNA of the CDR3: TGTGCCAGCATTCCGACAGGGACCACCTACAATGAGCAGTTCTTC. This translates into CASIPTGTTYNEQFF.

This clonotype was counted only a few times. The chain links TRBV30 to TRBJ2-1; D is possibly TRBD2 (6 bases). Looked up from germline, CDR1 is GTSNPN and CDR2 is SVGIG (reference sequence). The CDR3 length is 18 residues. The V and J ends lost 4 bases and 1 base respectively, with 23 bases between them. CDR3 nucleotides: TGTGCCTGGATTATTCCTACCTTGGCGGACTATTCCTACAATGAGCAGTTCTTC. Translation gives CAWIIPTLADYSYNEQFF.

This clonotype showed up many times. J is TRBJ2-2 and V is TRBV20-1; 8 positions agree with TRBD2. Trimming cost V 0 bases and J 1 base; bases outside gene matches: 4. This CDR3 region has 16 residues. Germline V CDR1 and CDR2: DFQATT, SNEGSKA (reference sequence). The CDR3 region has the DNA TGCAGTGCTAGAGATCGGAGCGGGAGGAACACCGGGGAGCTGTTTTTT. Protein sequence: CSARDRSGRNTGELFF.

Only a few counts were recorded for this clonotype. The J gene is TRBJ2-7, the V gene TRBV6-2 or TRBV6-3; unclear D gene. Germline values: CDR1 MNHEY, CDR2 SVGEGT. The CDR3 spans 12 residues. The V end was cut by 4 bases, the J end by 7 bases, with 11 bases between. CDR3 bases: TGTGCCAGCAGTTGGGTGCCTTTGGAGCAGTACTTC. Its translation: CASSWVPLEQYF.

This clonotype appeared a few times. Here the CDR3 reads CASSYLGRGPVDSPLHF. CDR3 bases: TGTGCCAGCAGTTACTTAGGCAGGGGGCCTGTTGATTCACCCCTCCACTTT. V and J are TRBV6-5 and TRBJ1-6; the match to TRBD1 covers 8 bases. This CDR3 is built from 17 residues. The germline V gene encodes CDR1 MNHEY and CDR2 SVGAGI. J was trimmed by 8 bases and V by 1 base; bases with no gene match: 10.

This clonotype came up a few times. The chain uses TRBV7-9 and TRBJ2-7; TRBD1 agrees at 9 bases. The trim removed 4 bases at V and 0 bases at J, leaving 4 bases unmatched. CDR1 is SEHNR and CDR2 is FQNEAQ in the germline V gene (reference sequence). The CDR3 consists of 15 residues. CDR3 nucleotides: TGTGCCAGCAGCTCCCGACAGGGGGTCTCCTACGAGCAGTACTTC. The encoded protein is CASSSRQGVSYEQYF.

This clonotype occurred a few times. J is TRBJ2-3 and V is TRBV20-1; D is possibly TRBD1 or TRBD2 (6 bases each). CDR3 length: 12 residues. Germline loops: CDR1 DFQATT, CDR2 SNEGSKA (reference sequence). CDR3 region: CRAGGGINTQYF. The CDR3 DNA follows: TGCAGGGCCGGGGGCGGAATTAATACGCAGTATTTT.

This clonotype was seen repeatedly, ten times or more. The V gene is TRBV12-3 or TRBV12-4, the J gene TRBJ2-2; 9 positions match TRBD2. V was pared by 4 bases and J by 6 bases, with 15 bases of the junction left unmatched. There are 18 residues in the CDR3. CDR3 DNA sequence: TGTGCCAGCAGTTCTGGGACTAGCTCTCTTCAGGGGGCCGGGGAGCTGTTTTTT. Amino acid sequence: CASSSGTSSLQGAGELFF.

This clonotype was seen at least ten times. The J gene is TRBJ2-5, the V gene TRBV20-1; maybe TRBD1 (6 bases). Trimming removed 6 bases from V and 5 bases from J, with 22 bases in between. The CDR3 totals 15 residues. Germline V lookup: CDR1 DFQATT, CDR2 SNEGSKA (reference sequence). CDR3 sequence: CSAQRIVTRGETQYF. Here the CDR3 DNA reads TGCAGTGCGCAGCGGATCGTCACTAGGGGGGAGACCCAGTACTTC.

The sample holds many counts of this clonotype. The rearrangement joins TRBV5-4 to TRBJ2-1; TRBD2 matches at 12 bases. The V gene end was trimmed by 2 bases and the J gene end by 5 bases; junction bases not matched to a gene: 5. CDR3 length equals 16 residues. Germline CDR1 is SGHNT and CDR2 is YYREEE (reference sequence). Written as DNA, the CDR3 is TGTGCCAGCAGCTTTCCTGGACTAGCGGGGAACAATGAGCAGTTCTTC. Amino acid sequence: CASSFPGLAGNNEQFF.

This clonotype was detected only a few times. The chain couples TRBV25-1 to TRBJ2-2; 8 nucleotides agree with TRBD2. The CDR3 consists of 15 residues. Germline CDR1 reads MGHDK; CDR2 reads SYGVNS. V shed 5 bases, J shed 7 bases, and the junction held 9 bases outside the gene matches. The CDR3 sequence: CASSPGRGGFGELFF. The CDR3 DNA sequence: TGTGCCAGCAGTCCGGGACGGGGGGGTTTCGGGGAGCTGTTTTTT.

The chain combines TRBV20-1 with TRBJ2-7; 13 bases match TRBD2. The V segment lost 3 bases and the J segment 3 bases; nucleotides outside the gene matches: 2. The CDR3 sequence is 14 residues long. CDR1 is DFQATT and CDR2 is SNEGSKA in the germline V gene (reference sequence). In DNA form, the CDR3 reads TGCAGTGCTAGGGGACTAGCGGGGCACTACGAGCAGTACTTC. Its translation is CSARGLAGHYEQYF.

This clonotype was observed many times. This sequence joins TRBV4-2 and TRBJ2-1; D gene ambiguous. The CDR3 length is 12 residues. CDR1 is LGHNA, CDR2 YNFKEQ, per germline. The V end lost 0 bases, the J end lost 8 bases, and 5 bases lay between the germline ends. CDR3 in DNA: TGTGCCAGCAGCCAAGATTTCGATGAGCAGTTCTTC. It codes for CASSQDFDEQFF.

The chain links TRBV12-3 or TRBV12-4 to TRBJ2-1, with 14 bases fitting TRBD2. The CDR3 extends over 16 amino acids. V shed 6 bases and J 8 bases; nucleotides not matched to a gene: 9. CDR3 residues: CASSPGLAGGIHEQFF. CDR3 in DNA: TGTGCCAGCAGCCCCGGACTAGCGGGAGGAATCCATGAGCAGTTCTTC.

This clonotype was observed at least ten times. The chain joins TRBV20-1 to TRBJ2-3; 13 nucleotides match TRBD2. The germline gives CDR1 DFQATT, CDR2 SNEGSKA (reference sequence). The V segment lost 5 bases and the J segment 7 bases; nucleotides outside the gene matches: 6. The CDR3 is 14 residues long. The CDR3 spells CSAFGTSGTHTQYF. DNA of the CDR3: TGCAGTGCTTTCGGGACTAGCGGGACCCATACGCAGTATTTT.

This clonotype was recorded many times. The chain joins TRBV6-1 to TRBJ1-5; a possible D gene is TRBD1 (6 bases). V shed 4 bases and J shed 5 bases, with 12 bases lying between them. This CDR3 region has 14 residues. Germline V gene data show CDR1 as MNHNS and CDR2 as SASEGT. The DNA for the CDR3 is TGTGCCAGCAGTGGACAGGCGAGAGATCAGCCCCAGCATTTT. Translating it yields CASSGQARDQPQHF.

In its sample, this clonotype was seen many times. V usage is TRBV29-1 and J usage is TRBJ2-3; 7 bases are a match to TRBD2. V lost 6 bases, J lost 2 bases, and 2 bases stayed unmatched. Germline loops: CDR1 SQVTM, CDR2 ANQGSEA. The CDR3 consists of 12 residues. CDR3 nucleotide sequence: TGCAGCGTCGGGGACTACACAGATACGCAGTATTTT. Residues: CSVGDYTDTQYF.

In DNA, the CDR3 is TGCGCCAGCAGCCAAGATCGGGCAGCCACAGATACGCAGTATTTT. Translated, it gives CASSQDRAATDTQYF. The chain joins TRBV4-3 to TRBJ2-3; D gene uncertain. Germline lookup yields CDR1 LGHNA and CDR2 YSLEER. With 0 bases removed from V and 2 bases from J, the gap between germline ends came to 9 bases. This CDR3 has 15 amino acids.

This clonotype has only a few counts. The chain employs TRBV20-1 and TRBJ2-1; D possibly matches TRBD1 or TRBD2 (6 bases each). CDR1 and CDR2 from the germline V gene are DFQATT and SNEGSKA (reference sequence). With 3 bases removed from V and 1 base from J, the gap between germline ends came to 13 bases. This CDR3 contains 15 residues. CDR3 nucleotide sequence: TGCAGTGCTAGGAGAAGGGGGGCTTCCTACAATGAGCAGTTCTTC. This codes for CSARRRGASYNEQFF.

CDR3 DNA: TGCAGTGCGACGCGACAGGGGGCGATCGGGGAGCTGTTTTTT. This codes for CSATRQGAIGELFF. The chain recombines TRBV20-1 with TRBJ2-2; 10 bases align to TRBD1. Germline V lookup: CDR1 DFQATT, CDR2 SNEGSKA (reference sequence). The V gene end was trimmed by 6 bases and the J gene end by 7 bases; junction bases not matched to a gene: 8. The CDR3 sequence is 14 residues long.

This clonotype was recorded a few times. The chain recombines TRBV20-1 with TRBJ1-1; 7 bases line up with TRBD1. Germline-derived CDR1 and CDR2 are DFQATT and SNEGSKA (reference sequence). The CDR3 covers 15 residues. Germline trimming cut 6 bases from V and 0 bases from J; bases unmatched to any gene: 10. The CDR3 coding sequence is TGCAGTGCCGGAACAGGGGTTCTCATGAACACTGAAGCTTTCTTT. As protein: CSAGTGVLMNTEAFF.

This clonotype was detected many times. The J gene is TRBJ2-6, the V gene TRBV29-1; D is undetermined. Looked up from germline, CDR1 is SQVTM and CDR2 is ANQGSEA. The CDR3 is 14 residues long. V was cut by 4 bases and J by 4 bases, with 11 bases left in between. The CDR3: CSVGGQSGANVLTF. Here the CDR3 DNA reads TGCAGCGTTGGAGGTCAATCGGGGGCCAACGTCCTGACTTTC.

The table lists this clonotype with many counts. The chain has TRBV10-3 and TRBJ2-5; possibly TRBD2 for D (5 bases). The CDR3 extends over 14 amino acids. V was pared by 2 bases and J by 0 bases, with 7 bases between. Germline V CDR1 and CDR2: ENHRY, SYGVKD. CDR3 nucleotides: TGTGCCATCAGTGAGAGCGGCTACCAAGAGACCCAGTACTTC. Its translation: CAISESGYQETQYF.

The chain has TRBV4-2 and TRBJ2-2, with 7 bases aligning to TRBD1. There are 18 residues in the CDR3. The V gene's germline CDR1 is LGHNA and CDR2 YNFKEQ. The ends lost 3 bases at V and 5 bases at J; junction bases unmatched: 15. CDR3 residues: CASSHSVSNRGGTGELFF. CDR3 nucleotides: TGTGCCAGCAGCCATTCCGTCTCAAACAGGGGTGGGACCGGGGAGCTGTTTTTT.

The chain is built from TRBV6-4 and TRBJ2-1; 9 bases agree with TRBD1. The V and J ends lost 6 bases and 8 bases, in that order; junction bases with no gene match: 5. CDR1 is MRHNA and CDR2 is SNTAGT in the germline V gene. The CDR3 is 13 residues long. CDR3 bases: TGTGCCAGCAGAGAGGACAGGGGCGATGAGCAGTTCTTC. Its protein product is CASREDRGDEQFF.

The chain couples TRBV7-2 to TRBJ2-7; no definite D call. The germline CDR1 and CDR2 sequences are SGHTA and FQGNSA. Trimming took 5 bases from V and 0 from J, leaving 14 bases between them. CDR3 length equals 15 residues. The CDR3 protein is CASSPGPWGSYEQYF. The CDR3 DNA is TGTGCCAGCAGCCCGGGCCCTTGGGGCTCCTACGAGCAGTACTTC.

The table lists this clonotype with many counts. This sequence joins TRBV29-1 and TRBJ2-3; 8 bases line up with TRBD1. Trimming at V came to 3 bases and at J to 1 base, leaving 3 bases not matched to a gene. Germline CDR1 reads SQVTM; CDR2 reads ANQGSEA. The CDR3 loop spans 14 amino acids. CDR3 residues: CSVEVGQGTDTQYF. CDR3 nucleotide sequence: TGCAGCGTTGAGGTGGGACAGGGCACAGATACGCAGTATTTT.

This clonotype was seen at least ten times. This sequence joins TRBV12-3 or TRBV12-4 and TRBJ2-7; either TRBD1 or TRBD2 may supply D (6 bases each). Trimming cost V 3 bases and J 6 bases, with 18 bases left between them. The CDR3 extends over 15 amino acids. The CDR3 DNA reads TGTGCCAGCAGTTTTTACAGGGAGGCCGGGGGCGAGCAGTACTTC. Encoded protein: CASSFYREAGGEQYF.

The J gene is TRBJ2-2, the V gene TRBV9; D perhaps matches TRBD2 (5 bases). The germline V gene has CDR1 SGDLS and CDR2 YYNGEE. The V end lost 3 bases, the J end lost 4 bases, and 13 bases lay between the germline ends. CDR3 length: 15 residues. CDR3 nucleotides: TGTGCCAGCAGCGGCGCGGACTTTCCCACCGGGGAGCTGTTTTTT. It yields the protein CASSGADFPTGELFF.

J is TRBJ2-7 and V is TRBV18, with D perhaps being TRBD1 or TRBD2 (5 bases each). V dropped 3 bases and J dropped 5 bases, with 14 bases sitting between them. This CDR3 spans 14 amino acids. Per the germline V gene, CDR1 is KGHSH and CDR2 is LQKENI. The CDR3 loop reads CASSPGTAPDEQYF. Here the CDR3 DNA reads TGTGCCAGCTCACCCGGGACGGCCCCCGACGAGCAGTACTTC.